The present TCR beta chain was sequenced within a study of human T cells and chemical hapten exposure. Study-wide findings and caveats: After DPC sensitization, TCRs above 1 in 1000 frequency showed no change.

The V and J ends lost 1 base and 6 bases respectively, with 13 bases between them. The CDR3 is 15 residues long. CDR1 and CDR2 (germline): MGHDK, SYGVNS. Concerning this clonotype itself: Its specificity is not known.

Time point here: patch test 1, 2 weeks after DPC sensitization. Sample treatment: therapeutic diphenylcyclopropenone sensitization with weekly scalp DPC. It was from unfractionated whole blood that total RNA was extracted. From the RACE reads, TCRdb called clonotypes with MiXCR, one entry per CDR3 protein. The sample includes around 110,000 distinct CDR3 sequences, about 12% of them seen just once. The receptor comes from a woman aged 45-60 years with alopecia areata. Some clones in this sample may be carry-over from other donors' samples. The genes are TRBV25-1 and TRBJ1-5; D not resolved. Source: whole blood, taken in connection with sensitization to the hapten diphenylcyclopropenone (DPC). CDR3 region: CASSEFWGIGQPQHF. The CDR3, as DNA: TGTGCCAGCAGTGAATTTTGGGGTATAGGTCAGCCCCAGCATTTT.